The entry below gives a single T cell receptor (beta chain) sequence along with its context. This clonotype was found a few times. Its antigen remains undetermined. No qualities accompany the bases; no much larger clone lies one base away. The library was built by means of 5' RACE. For sequencing, an Illumina HiSeq 2500 was employed. A second roughly 7 to 11 cycle PCR used a sample-barcoded 5' primer and a J-beta primer mix. A template-switch 5' adaptor carrying 12 random nucleotides introduced a unique molecular identifier onto each TCR beta cDNA molecule. Each sample yielded at least 3 million CDR3-containing paired-end reads. First-strand cDNA synthesis was performed from all RNA using the Mint cDNA synthesis kit, with priming by a TRBC-specific oligonucleotide. All cDNA was treated with uracil-DNA glycosylase and then went through a first 18-cycle PCR with the universal primers M1SS and BC2_uni_R. In the authors' own workflow: Each sample was normalized by randomly selecting 1 million high-quality reads, each carrying a distinct molecular identifier. Instead of being binned into consensus sequences, reads with shared molecular identifiers were discarded. MiTCR, set to a Q25 quality threshold and the strictest error-elimination algorithm, was used for CDR3 identification, clonotype clustering and error correction. A nonparametric unseen species model with Euler transformation was used to estimate lower-bound total TCR beta diversity. TCRdb redid the processing of the public reads, applying fastp at Q25 and MiXCR, and retained in-frame beta chains. Under each unique CDR3 protein, matching rows form one entry showing the most common genes and DNA. In this record, the V and J calls reflect TCRdb's handling and not the investigators' own analysis. The sample table lists some 1.5 million distinct CDR3 sequences, 25% to 30% of them with a count of one. Around 7.7% of the sample rests with the top ten.

These data originate in a study of blood T cells in healthy people across ages (dated by TCRdb to about 2015). In the study overall: In model experiments, template switching captured roughly one uniquely barcoded TCR beta cDNA molecule for every two T cells. The study measured age-related changes in TCR beta repertoire diversity using deep sequencing normalized with unique cDNA molecular identifiers. Donors were grouped into four age groups: young (average approximately 15 years), middle-aged (approximately 41), aged (around 60) and long-lived (less than 85). To avoid experimental bias, donors of different ages were randomly spread across the sequencing lanes. Two additional independent replicas of 1 million unique cDNA reads from the same blood draw were analyzed for two donors (one aged 18 to 29 and one aged 80 or older).

Donors were 39 systemically healthy Caucasian individuals from Russia aged roughly 6 to 90 years. Roughly 10 milliliters of peripheral blood were drawn from each donor into EDTA-treated Vacutainer tubes. PBMCs were isolated by Ficoll-Paque density-gradient centrifugation, with at least 6 million obtained per sample. Total RNA, at least 5.5 micrograms per sample, was extracted from PBMCs with Trizol reagent. For every donor, an aliquot of PBMCs went through flow cytometry to measure the percentages of naive CD45RAhigh/CD27high T cells. What the study reported, not specific to this receptor: As age increased, observed TCR beta diversity per million T cells dropped in a roughly linear way, and a significant reduction was already evident by age roughly 36. Compared with the aged group, the long-lived group had more naive CD4+ T cells, fewer expanded clones and increased TCR diversity, a pattern suggesting age selection. The percentage of naive T cells measured by flow cytometry correlated strongly with observed TCR beta diversity. Because profiling used bulk unsorted PBMCs, naive and antigen-experienced compartments could not be compared conclusively. Donor CMV infection status was unknown, potentially confounding age-related changes in expanded clonotypes. Total diversity estimates from one million sequenced T cells were considered lower bounds and underestimates.

The receptor's source is a woman in her thirties in good health. Input material: blood.

The DNA sequence is TGTGCCAGCAGCTTAATGGGGCGAAATAATTCACCCCTCCACTTT. Its product reads: CASSLMGRNNSPLHF. This chain joins TRBV7-3 to TRBJ1-6, with TRBD1 tentatively as D gene (5 bases match). As encoded in the germline V gene, CDR1 is SGHTA while CDR2 is FQGTGA. Trimming costs V 1 base and J 5 bases, and their ends lie 9 bases apart. CDR3 length: 15 amino acids, cysteine to phenylalanine. Only the CDR3 region is kept as DNA, spanning 45 bases read in frame from base 1.